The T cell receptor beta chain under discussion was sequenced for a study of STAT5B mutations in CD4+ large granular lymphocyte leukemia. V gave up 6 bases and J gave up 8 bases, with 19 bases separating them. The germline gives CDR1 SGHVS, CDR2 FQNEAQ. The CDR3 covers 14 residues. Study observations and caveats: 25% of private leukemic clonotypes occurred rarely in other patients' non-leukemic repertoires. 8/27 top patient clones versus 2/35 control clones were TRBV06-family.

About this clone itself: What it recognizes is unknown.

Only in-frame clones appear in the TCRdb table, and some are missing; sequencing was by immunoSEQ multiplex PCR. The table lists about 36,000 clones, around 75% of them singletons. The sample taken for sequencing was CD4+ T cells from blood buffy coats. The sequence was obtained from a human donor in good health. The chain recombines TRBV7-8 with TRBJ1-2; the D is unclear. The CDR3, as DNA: TGTGCCAGCAGTATGGGCCTCTGGCTTGGGGGCTACACCTTC. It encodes CASSMGLWLGGYTF.